This TCR beta chain was recorded in a study of control samples from healthy donors and cancer patients. The repertoire was sequenced with immunoSEQ multiplex PCR; TCRdb's copy has only in-frame clones and lacks some. This table has about 150,000 clones, about 91% appearing once. CDR3 length equals 10 residues. Germline values: CDR1 MDHEN, CDR2 SYDVKM. V was shortened by 5 bases and J by 6 bases, with 4 bases between the two germline ends. Sequenced material: blood. The chain is built from TRBV28 and TRBJ1-1; unclear D gene. The sequence derives from a man aged 25-45 years in good health. The CDR3 loop reads CASSDAEAFF. The CDR3 DNA sequence: TGTGCCAGCAGTGACGCTGAAGCTTTCTTT.